Included here is one TCR beta chain sequence, with context. Its antigen is unknown. Per-nucleotide qualities are absent, and no much larger clonotype sits a single base away. The donors were some 36 Caucasian individuals from Russia, aged roughly 6 to 100 years, who were systemically healthy. Around 10 milliliters of peripheral blood were collected from each donor into EDTA-treated Vacutainer tubes. Ficoll-Paque density-gradient centrifugation was used to isolate PBMCs, with at least 7 million per sample. Trizol reagent was used to extract total RNA from the PBMCs, yielding at least 6 micrograms per sample. For every donor, flow cytometry on a PBMC aliquot measured the percentage of naive CD45RAhigh/CD27high T cells. The data derive from a study of blood T cells in healthy people across ages (dated by TCRdb to 2014 to 2015). With regard to the full study: Template switching captured roughly one uniquely barcoded TCR beta cDNA molecule per two T cells in model experiments. Age-related changes in TCR beta repertoire diversity were measured in the study by deep sequencing normalized with unique cDNA molecular identifiers. Four age groups were formed from the donors: young (average approximately 15 years), middle-aged (roughly 38), aged (62) and long-lived (about 80). The study analyzed two additional independent replicas of 1 million unique cDNA reads from the same blood draw for two donors, one aged 18 to 29 and one aged 80 or older. The study at large found these results: Total diversity estimates from one million sequenced T cells were considered lower bounds and underestimates. Observed TCR beta diversity correlated strongly with the percentage of naive T cells measured by flow cytometry. Observed TCR beta diversity per million T cells fell roughly linearly with age, and a significant reduction was already apparent by age roughly 40. Because profiling used bulk unsorted PBMCs, naive and antigen-experienced compartments could not be compared conclusively. The CMV infection status of donors was not known, potentially confounding age-related changes in expanded clonotypes. Compared with the aged group, the long-lived group had more naive CD4+ T cells, fewer expanded clones and increased TCR diversity, a pattern suggesting age selection.

The library relied on 5' RACE. This sample was sequenced with an Illumina HiSeq 2500. The second PCR ran for about 6 to 11 cycles and used a J-beta primer mix along with a sample-barcoded 5' primer. A unique molecular identifier was introduced onto each TCR beta cDNA molecule by a template-switch 5' adaptor carrying 12 random nucleotides. At least 3 million CDR3-containing paired-end reads were obtained from each sample. First-strand cDNA was synthesized from all RNA with the Mint cDNA synthesis kit, primed by a TRBC-specific oligonucleotide. Following uracil-DNA glycosylase treatment, a first 18-cycle PCR with universal primers M1SS and BC2_uni_R was performed on all cDNA. From the authors' description of their analysis: Normalization of each sample was performed by random selection of 1 million high-quality reads, each carrying a distinct molecular identifier. Instead of being binned into consensus sequences, reads that shared molecular identifiers were thrown out. CDR3 identification, clonotype clustering and error correction used MiTCR with a Q25 quality threshold and the strictest error-elimination algorithm. A nonparametric unseen species model with Euler transformation was used to estimate a lower bound on total TCR beta diversity. TCRdb cleaned the public reads at Q25 with fastp, built clones with MiXCR and kept in-frame beta chains. Entries that share a CDR3 protein sequence are merged under the most common genes and DNA. TCRdb assigned the V and J calls; the authors' analysis was not used. The sample profile shows approximately 900,000 distinct CDR3 sequences; under 35% of them were found once. Roughly a tenth of the sample is in the top ten clones.

The CDR3 contains 11 residues, cysteine and phenylalanine counted. Of the read, only the CDR3 DNA is kept; its 33 bases are in frame from base 1. CDR1 and CDR2, looked up from the germline V gene (reference sequence), are DFQATT and SNEGSKA. This sample also appeared in a second study, on T cells of mothers and their children. In that second paper, the authors write: Nine systemically healthy Caucasian individuals, comprising three mothers and their six children, were included as donors. cDNA synthesis consumed the entire amount of extracted RNA, loaded at about 1.6 ug RNA in each 15 ul reaction. Sample barcodes and 2-4 random nucleotides were added via the M1S primer in the second PCR. More than 9 million TCR beta CDR3 reads were obtained from each mother, and roughly 3 million reads were obtained from each child. Thymic selection similarly shapes TCR recombination output in related and unrelated pairs, with minor effect from inherited differences. Normalized repertoire overlap in related mother-child pairs was always slightly higher than in unrelated mother-child pairs, but the difference was never significant. No persistent microchimeric T cell clones were found, with a detection sensitivity of approximately 100 clones per million clonotypes. The study used deep NGS to compare TCR beta repertoires of mothers and children, seeking features distinguishing related mother-child pairs from unrelated individuals. On average, the children were roughly 11 +/- 4 years old, while the mothers were roughly 40 +/- 4 years old. After adapter ligation was performed with NEBNext reagents, the libraries were sequenced on an Illumina HiSeq 2000 with 100+100 nt paired-end reads. To prevent cross-contamination, the mother and child libraries were prepared a month apart and were sequenced in separate runs. For each donor, between roughly 500,000 and 2,100,000 distinct TCR beta clonotypes were identified. Naive TCR beta clonotypes were estimated from low-frequency clonotypes matched to each donor's FACS-determined naive share, without sorting.

This TCR was sampled from a middle-aged woman in good health. Here the chain combines TRBV20-1 and TRBJ2-7, with the D gene too uncertain to name. The closer fit of TRBJ2-5 to the DNA end suggests the J call may be wrong. Sequencing was carried out using blood. The CDR3 reads CSVTLDGTQYF. The bases are TGCAGTGTTACCTTGGACGGGACCCAGTACTTC.